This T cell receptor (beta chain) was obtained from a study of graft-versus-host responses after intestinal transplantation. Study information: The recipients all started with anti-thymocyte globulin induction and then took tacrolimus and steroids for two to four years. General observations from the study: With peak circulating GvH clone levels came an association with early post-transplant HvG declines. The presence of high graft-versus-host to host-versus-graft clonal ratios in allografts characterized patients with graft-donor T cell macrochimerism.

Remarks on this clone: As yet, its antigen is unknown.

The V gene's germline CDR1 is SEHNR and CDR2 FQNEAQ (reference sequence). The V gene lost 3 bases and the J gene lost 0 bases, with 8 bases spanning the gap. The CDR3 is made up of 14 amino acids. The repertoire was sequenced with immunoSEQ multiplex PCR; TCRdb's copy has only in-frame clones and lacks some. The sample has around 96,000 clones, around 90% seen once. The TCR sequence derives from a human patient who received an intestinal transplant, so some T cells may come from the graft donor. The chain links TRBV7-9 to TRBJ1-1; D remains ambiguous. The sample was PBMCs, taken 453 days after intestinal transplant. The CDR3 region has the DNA TGTGCCAGCAGCTTGGGCACATTGAACACTGAAGCTTTCTTT. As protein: CASSLGTLNTEAFF.